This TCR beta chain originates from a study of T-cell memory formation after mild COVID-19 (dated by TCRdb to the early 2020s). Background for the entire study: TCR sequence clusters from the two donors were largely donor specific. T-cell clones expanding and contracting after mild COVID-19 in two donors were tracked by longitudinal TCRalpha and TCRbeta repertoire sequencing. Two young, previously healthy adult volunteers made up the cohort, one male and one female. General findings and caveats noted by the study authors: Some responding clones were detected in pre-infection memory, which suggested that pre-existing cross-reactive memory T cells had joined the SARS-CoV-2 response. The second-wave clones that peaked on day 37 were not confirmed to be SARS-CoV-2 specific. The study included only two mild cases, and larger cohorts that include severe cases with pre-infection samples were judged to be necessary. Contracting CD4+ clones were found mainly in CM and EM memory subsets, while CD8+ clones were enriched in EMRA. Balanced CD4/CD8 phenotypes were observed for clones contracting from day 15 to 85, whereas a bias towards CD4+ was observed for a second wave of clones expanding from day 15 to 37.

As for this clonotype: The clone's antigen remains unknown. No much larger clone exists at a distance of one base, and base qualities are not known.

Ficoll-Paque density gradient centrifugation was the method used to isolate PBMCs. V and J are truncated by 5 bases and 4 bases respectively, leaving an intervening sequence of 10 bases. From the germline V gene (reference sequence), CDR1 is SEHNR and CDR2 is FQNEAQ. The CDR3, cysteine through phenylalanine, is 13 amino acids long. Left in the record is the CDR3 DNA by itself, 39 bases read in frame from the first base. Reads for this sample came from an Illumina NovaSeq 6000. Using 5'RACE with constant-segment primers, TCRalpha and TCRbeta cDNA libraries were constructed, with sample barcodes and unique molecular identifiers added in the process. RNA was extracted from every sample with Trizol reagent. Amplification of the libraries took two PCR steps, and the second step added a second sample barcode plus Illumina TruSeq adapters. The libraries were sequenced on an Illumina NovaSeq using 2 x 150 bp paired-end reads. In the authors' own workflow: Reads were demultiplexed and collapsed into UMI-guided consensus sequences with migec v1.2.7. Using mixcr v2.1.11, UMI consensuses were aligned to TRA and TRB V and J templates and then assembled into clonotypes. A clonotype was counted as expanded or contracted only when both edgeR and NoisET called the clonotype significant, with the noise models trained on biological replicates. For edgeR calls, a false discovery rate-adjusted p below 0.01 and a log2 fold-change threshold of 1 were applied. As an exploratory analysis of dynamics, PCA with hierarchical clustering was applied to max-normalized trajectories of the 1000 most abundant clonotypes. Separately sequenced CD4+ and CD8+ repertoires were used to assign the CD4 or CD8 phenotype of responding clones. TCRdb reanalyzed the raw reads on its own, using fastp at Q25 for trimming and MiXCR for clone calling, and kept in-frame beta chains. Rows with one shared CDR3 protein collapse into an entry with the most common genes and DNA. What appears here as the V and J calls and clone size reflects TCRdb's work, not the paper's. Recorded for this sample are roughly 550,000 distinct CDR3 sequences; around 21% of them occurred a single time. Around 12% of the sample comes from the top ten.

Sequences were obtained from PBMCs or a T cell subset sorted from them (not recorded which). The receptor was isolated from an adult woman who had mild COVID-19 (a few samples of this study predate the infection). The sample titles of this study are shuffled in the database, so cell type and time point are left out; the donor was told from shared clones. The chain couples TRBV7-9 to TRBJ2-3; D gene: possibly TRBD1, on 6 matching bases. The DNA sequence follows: TGTGCCAGCAGCGCGACAGGAGCAGATACGCAGTATTTT. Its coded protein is CASSATGADTQYF.